This T cell receptor (beta chain) was recovered during a study of blood T cell repertoires in COVID-19. Across the study: From the United States, Italy and Spain came samples of acute and convalescent COVID-19. Nucleic acid was either cDNA or gDNA, and it came from T cells, B-cell-depleted T cells, or PBMCs.

Measured with immunoSEQ multiplex PCR; TCRdb has only the in-frame clones, and not every one. The sample yields about 160,000 clones, more than 75% seen once. In germline, CDR1 is MDHEN, CDR2 SYDVKM. The CDR3 length is 15 residues. J was trimmed by 3 bases and V by 4 bases; bases with no gene match: 6. In Seattle, patients joined the study during active infection and were tracked longitudinally. The TCR comes from a woman in her 70s with COVID-19, enrolled during active disease. Sequencing input: peripheral blood. The V gene is TRBV28, the J gene TRBJ2-7, with TRBD2 matching 10 bases. The DNA of the CDR3 is TGTGCCAGCAGTTCCTTAGCGGGGGGAATCTACGAGCAGTACTTC. Translation gives CASSSLAGGIYEQYF.